Presented here are 30 T cell receptor beta chains from one specimen sequenced in a study of regulatory and conventional T cells in RAG deficiency. The assay was immunoSEQ multiplex PCR, and TCRdb's table has in-frame clones only and misses some. The sample includes about 28,000 clones, 90% to 95% seen only once; the top ten take almost 0.85%. The sorted regulatory T cells were CD4+, CD25-high and CD127-low, with genomic DNA sequenced. The data also belong to a second study, concerning regulatory T cells. That report adds: Primers: 52 TRBV forward and 13 TRBJ reverse.

The source material was Tregs sorted from blood. The receptors stem from a human donor in good health.

The chain carries TRBV9 and TRBJ1-1; a weak D match, TRBD1 (5 bases). Germline V lookup: CDR1 SGDLS, CDR2 YYNGEE. The CDR3 has 13 amino acids. V was cut by 0 bases and J by 8 bases, with 11 bases left in between. The CDR3 DNA is TGTGCCAGCAGCGTAGTTGGGGGGAAAGAAGCTTTCTTT. Translating it yields CASSVVGGKEAFF.

The chain employs TRBV5-4 and TRBJ2-5; no clear D gene. V lost 4 bases to trimming and J lost 3 bases, with 13 bases between them. This CDR3 has 14 amino acids. The germline V gene has CDR1 SGHNT and CDR2 YYREEE (reference sequence). CDR3 amino acids: CASSIGLGEETQYF. The CDR3 DNA sequence: TGTGCCAGCAGCATTGGCCTAGGCGAAGAGACCCAGTACTTC.

The V gene is TRBV2, the J gene TRBJ2-7; D may be TRBD1 or TRBD2 (5 bases each). The CDR3 has 16 amino acids. Trimming cost V 6 bases and J 1 base, with 19 bases left between them. Germline lookup yields CDR1 SNHLY and CDR2 FYNNEI. The CDR3 loop reads CASRGSGARRSYEQYF. The CDR3 nucleotides are TGTGCCAGCAGGGGATCCGGGGCAAGGAGGTCCTACGAGCAGTACTTC.

To note about this clone: One end of the junction does not line up with germline, which may come from a read error. This chain joins TRBV2 and TRBJ1-4; TRBD1 is a possible D gene (5 bases). The CDR3 loop spans 14 amino acids. Germline V lookup: CDR1 SNHLY, CDR2 FYNNEI. In nucleotides, the CDR3 is TGTGCCAGCAGGGAAGGGGTTGGGAATGAAAAACTGTTTTTT. Protein: CASREGVGNEKLFF.

A few counts support this clone. The chain joins TRBV25-1 to TRBJ1-6; 8 nucleotides align to TRBD1. Germline V lookup: CDR1 MGHDK, CDR2 SYGVNS. The ends lost 6 bases at V and 9 bases at J; junction bases unmatched: 4. This CDR3 contains 13 residues. The CDR3 DNA follows: TGTGCCAGCAGGACAGGGGATGCTTCACCCCTCCACTTT. It yields the protein CASRTGDASPLHF. The complete variable domain, with remaining parts taken from reference TRBV25-1 and TRBJ1-6, reads EADIYQTPRYLVIGTGKKITLECSQTMGHDKMYWYQQDPGMELHLIHYSYGVNSTEKGDLSSESTVSRIRTEHFPLTLESARPSHTSQYLCASRTGDASPLHFGNGTRLTVT.

This clone came up once. The chain links TRBV2 to TRBJ1-2; D gene ambiguous. The germline V gene encodes CDR1 SNHLY and CDR2 FYNNEI. The CDR3 has 15 residues. The V end was cut by 1 base, the J end by 4 bases, with 13 bases between. The CDR3 spells CASSEVSWEAYGYTF. In nucleotides, the CDR3 is TGTGCCAGCAGTGAAGTGTCATGGGAAGCCTATGGCTACACCTTC.

Only one count was recorded for this clone. The V call is TRBV5-1, the J call TRBJ2-5, with 10 bases fitting TRBD1. The V gene end was trimmed by 3 bases and the J gene end by 5 bases; junction bases not matched to a gene: 10. CDR1 and CDR2 from the germline V gene are SGHRS and YFSETQ. CDR3 length: 16 residues. CDR3 sequence: CASSWLPGQGRETQYF. The CDR3 coding sequence is TGCGCCAGCAGCTGGCTACCGGGACAGGGGAGGGAGACCCAGTACTTC.

The chain has TRBV6-1 and TRBJ2-1; TRBD1 agrees at 12 bases. V lost 2 bases, J lost 10 bases, and 3 bases stayed unmatched. Per germline, CDR1 MNHNS and CDR2 SASEGT. CDR3 size: 14 residues. CDR3 amino acids: CASSEPGTGGEQFF. Written as DNA, the CDR3 is TGTGCCAGCAGTGAACCCGGGACAGGGGGCGAGCAGTTCTTC.

The count of this clone is one. The chain employs TRBV5-6 and TRBJ2-3; 9 nucleotides agree with TRBD2. The V gene end was trimmed by 1 base and the J gene end by 3 bases; junction bases not matched to a gene: 12. This CDR3 contains 18 residues. CDR1 SGHDT and CDR2 YYEEEE come from the germline V gene. CDR3 sequence: CASSLPGSGGRRTDTQYF. The CDR3, as DNA: TGTGCCAGCAGCTTGCCGGGTAGCGGGGGCCGAAGGACAGATACGCAGTATTTT. The full variable domain, with the rest looked up from reference TRBV5-6 and TRBJ2-3, is DAGVTQSPTHLIKTRGQQVTLRCSPKSGHDTVSWYQQALGQGPQFIFQYYEEEERQRGNFPDRFSGHQFPNYSSELNVNALLLGDSALYLCASSLPGSGGRRTDTQYFGPGTRLTVL.

The chain carries TRBV27 and TRBJ2-6, with TRBD1 matching 9 bases. CDR1 and CDR2 (germline): MNHEY, SMNVEV (reference sequence). The CDR3 is made up of 16 amino acids. V lost 4 bases to trimming and J lost 2 bases; unmatched junction nucleotides: 3. CDR3 in DNA: TGTGCCAGCAGTTCCCGACAGGGGGCTGGGGCCAACGTCCTGACTTTC. It translates to CASSSRQGAGANVLTF.

This chain uses TRBV28 with TRBJ1-1; perhaps TRBD1 as D (6 bases). Deletions cut 7 bases from V and 4 bases from J, with 16 bases between. The CDR3 totals 14 residues. CDR1 and CDR2 from the germline V gene are MDHEN and SYDVKM. CDR3 nucleotides: TGTGCCAGCACAGGCGGGGGGCCTGGCACTGAAGCTTTCTTT. Protein: CASTGGGPGTEAFF.

The chain is built from TRBV19 and TRBJ1-1, with D unclear. The CDR3 is 13 residues long. The germline V and J ends were trimmed by 9 bases and 0 bases, with 11 bases remaining between them. Germline V gene data show CDR1 as LNHDA and CDR2 as SQIVND (reference sequence). In DNA, the CDR3 is TGTGCCAGCGGACGGAGCATGAACACTGAAGCTTTCTTT. It translates to CASGRSMNTEAFF.

Details on this clone: The junction departs from germline at one end; a sequencing error may be responsible. This sequence joins TRBV27 and TRBJ1-6; 9 positions match TRBD1. The CDR3 sequence is 20 residues long. Germline V gives CDR1 MNHEY, CDR2 SMNVEV (reference sequence). This CDR3 reads CASSWTGAPGLLSSNSPLHF. The CDR3 nucleotides read TGTGCCAGCAGTTGGACAGGGGCGCCGGGTCTCCTTTCCTCTAATTCACCCCTCCACTTT.

The chain employs TRBV18 and TRBJ1-3; TRBD1 agrees at 7 bases. The CDR3 sequence is 15 residues long. V gave up 4 bases and J gave up 0 bases; unmatched junction bases: 3. The germline CDR1 and CDR2 sequences are KGHSH and LQKENI. CDR3 nucleotide sequence: TGTGCCAGCTCACTCCAGGGGGGCTCTGGAAACACCATATATTTT. It codes for CASSLQGGSGNTIYF.

This rearrangement joins TRBV7-8 to TRBJ2-3; no clear D gene. This CDR3 is 17 amino acids long. The germline V and J ends were trimmed by 0 bases and 3 bases, with 16 bases remaining between them. The germline V gene encodes CDR1 SGHVS and CDR2 FQNEAQ. The CDR3 loop reads CASSLAVSRQTTDTQYF. The DNA of the CDR3 is TGTGCCAGCAGCTTAGCTGTCAGCCGCCAAACTACAGATACGCAGTATTTT.

This sequence joins TRBV5-4 and TRBJ2-5, with TRBD1 matching 12 bases. CDR1 and CDR2 (germline): SGHNT, YYREEE (reference sequence). The ends lost 3 bases at V and 5 bases at J; junction bases unmatched: 5. CDR3 length: 15 amino acids. CDR3 in DNA: TGTGCCAGCAGCTCCGGGACAGGGGGCGCGGAGACCCAGTACTTC. It encodes CASSSGTGGAETQYF. Full variable domain (remainder filled in from reference TRBV5-4 and TRBJ2-5): ETGVTQSPTHLIKTRGQQVTLRCSSQSGHNTVSWYQQALGQGPQFIFQYYREEENGRGNFPPRFSGLQFPNYSSELNVNALELDDSALYLCASSSGTGGAETQYFGPGTRLLVL.

The rearrangement uses TRBV6-1 and TRBJ1-2; TRBD1 matches at 10 bases. After removal of 6 bases from V and 4 bases from J, the junction contained 8 bases not matched to a gene. This CDR3 is 15 amino acids long. The germline CDR1 and CDR2 sequences are MNHNS and SASEGT. This chain's CDR3 is CASRVDRGRSYGYTF. CDR3 sequence (DNA): TGTGCCAGCAGGGTTGACAGGGGGCGTAGCTATGGCTACACCTTC.

The chain is built from TRBV5-6 and TRBJ1-2; D unclear. Trimming left V 3 bases short and J 5 bases short, with 20 bases between. Per the germline V gene, CDR1 is SGHDT and CDR2 is YYEEEE. The CDR3 runs 16 residues. In DNA, the CDR3 is TGTGCCAGCAGCTCCTATACCCCTTCGGGATATTATGGCTACACCTTC. Residues: CASSSYTPSGYYGYTF. Together with reference TRBV5-6 and TRBJ1-2, the CDR3 gives the full variable domain: DAGVTQSPTHLIKTRGQQVTLRCSPKSGHDTVSWYQQALGQGPQFIFQYYEEEERQRGNFPDRFSGHQFPNYSSELNVNALLLGDSALYLCASSSYTPSGYYGYTFGSGTRLTVV.

The chain employs TRBV4-1 and TRBJ2-5, with unresolved D. Per germline, CDR1 MGHRA and CDR2 YSYEKL. The CDR3 spans 13 residues. Trimming cost V 0 bases and J 10 bases, with 12 bases left between them. For the CDR3, the DNA is TGCGCCAGCAGCCAAGATCGTATAGCTAACCAGTACTTC. This codes for CASSQDRIANQYF.

This chain joins TRBV4-1 and TRBJ2-7; D uncertain. Trimming stripped 1 base from V and 2 bases from J, with 6 bases between. This CDR3 is 13 amino acids long. Per the germline V gene, CDR1 is MGHRA and CDR2 is YSYEKL. CDR3 in amino acids: CASSQVGPYEQYF. The CDR3 region has the DNA TGCGCCAGCAGCCAAGTGGGTCCCTACGAGCAGTACTTC.

This rearrangement joins TRBV6-1 to TRBJ2-7; D call uncertain. This CDR3 region has 13 residues. Germline values: CDR1 MNHNS, CDR2 SASEGT. V lost 5 bases to trimming and J lost 1 base, with 9 bases between them. CDR3 coding DNA: TGTGCCAGCAGTACACAGAGTTCCTACGAGCAGTACTTC. It specifies CASSTQSSYEQYF.

This CDR3 reads CASSSTRVQNSPLHF. In nucleotides, the CDR3 is TGTGCCAGCAGTTCGACAAGGGTTCAAAATTCACCCCTCCACTTT. The chain joins TRBV7-9 to TRBJ1-6, with unresolved D. The CDR3 length is 15 residues. The germline V gene has CDR1 SEHNR and CDR2 FQNEAQ (reference sequence). V was pared by 6 bases and J by 7 bases, with 16 bases between.

This clone came up once. The chain joins TRBV6-1 to TRBJ1-5; possibly TRBD1 for D (5 bases). Deletions cut 6 bases from V and 5 bases from J, with 17 bases between. The CDR3 extends over 15 amino acids. Germline assignment: CDR1 MNHNS and CDR2 SASEGT. Here the CDR3 DNA reads TGTGCCAGCAGCAGTCTACACCGAGGGGATCAGCCCCAGCATTTT. It specifies CASSSLHRGDQPQHF.

CDR3 loop: CASGSTTGDANYEQYF. The CDR3 region has the DNA TGTGCTAGTGGTTCGACTACAGGAGACGCGAACTACGAGCAGTACTTC. The genes are TRBV12-5 and TRBJ2-7; D assignment may be TRBD1 or TRBD2 (5 bases each). The CDR3 runs 16 residues. Germline V gene data show CDR1 as LGHNT and CDR2 as FRNRAP. Deletions cut 4 bases from V and 3 bases from J, with 19 bases between. Based on the CDR3 plus reference TRBV12-5 and TRBJ2-7, the full variable domain is DARVTQTPRHKVTEMGQEVTMRCQPILGHNTVFWYRQTMMQGLELLAYFRNRAPLDDSGMPKDRFSAEMPDATLATLKIQPSEPRDSAVYFCASGSTTGDANYEQYFGPGTRLTVT.

This rearrangement joins TRBV9 to TRBJ2-1; 9 bases line up with TRBD2. The V gene end was trimmed by 0 bases and the J gene end by 3 bases; junction bases not matched to a gene: 7. The CDR3 extends over 17 amino acids. Germline CDR1 and CDR2: SGDLS and YYNGEE. The chain's CDR3 is CASSVVGGGAHYNEQFF. DNA for the CDR3: TGTGCCAGCAGCGTAGTAGGCGGGGGGGCTCACTACAATGAGCAGTTCTTC. Variable domain in full (rest from reference TRBV9 and TRBJ2-1): DSGVTQTPKHLITATGQRVTLRCSPRSGDLSVYWYQQSLDQGLQFLIQYYNGEERAKGNILERFSAQQFPDLHSELNLSSLELGDSALYFCASSVVGGGAHYNEQFFGPGTRLTVL.

The rearrangement uses TRBV6-5 and TRBJ1-2, with D maybe TRBD1 (5 bases). The germline V gene encodes CDR1 MNHEY and CDR2 SVGAGI. CDR3 length: 14 residues. V was clipped by 3 bases and J by 2 bases, with 10 bases between them. The CDR3 sequence is CASSYAGRNYGYTF. In DNA form, the CDR3 reads TGTGCCAGCAGTTATGCGGGGCGCAACTATGGCTACACCTTC.

V usage is TRBV2 and J usage is TRBJ2-3; maybe TRBD1 (5 bases). There are 12 residues in the CDR3. Germline CDR1 SNHLY, CDR2 FYNNEI. V lost 8 bases, J lost 2 bases, and 8 bases lay in between. The DNA for the CDR3 is TGTGCCAGCGACAGAATCACAGATACGCAGTATTTT. The encoded protein is CASDRITDTQYF.

As to this clone: Additional DNA sequences in this sample encode the identical CDR3. The rearrangement joins TRBV7-2 to TRBJ1-2; tentative D call: TRBD1 (6 bases). CDR3 length: 14 residues. Trimming left V 1 base short and J 5 bases short, with 11 bases between. CDR1 is SGHTA, CDR2 FQGNSA, per germline. The CDR3 region has the DNA TGTGCCAGCAGCTTAGACAGGGAACTTTATGGCTACACCTTC. Translating it yields CASSLDRELYGYTF.

The chain is built from TRBV14 and TRBJ1-4; D possibly corresponds to TRBD1 (5 bases). The V gene lost 0 bases and the J gene lost 10 bases, with 12 bases spanning the gap. The CDR3 runs 14 residues. The germline V gene encodes CDR1 SGHDN and CDR2 FVKESK. The CDR3 loop is CASSQDRVGVKLFF. DNA of the CDR3: TGTGCCAGCAGCCAAGACAGGGTTGGTGTAAAACTGTTTTTT.

This clone has just one count. The J gene is TRBJ2-7, the V gene TRBV4-1; the D gene is possibly TRBD2 (6 bases). Germline values: CDR1 MGHRA, CDR2 YSYEKL. V was shortened by 3 bases and J by 0 bases, with 21 bases between the two germline ends. The CDR3 extends over 18 amino acids. The CDR3 nucleotides are TGCGCCAGCAGCCATGACACCGGGGGAGGCCACAGCTCCTACGAGCAGTACTTC. It encodes CASSHDTGGGHSSYEQYF.